This TCR beta chain was sequenced in a study of blood T cell repertoires in COVID-19. Study at large: Italy, Spain and the United States were the sources of the convalescent and acute COVID-19 samples. PBMCs, B-cell-depleted T cells, or T cells provided the cDNA or gDNA that made up the material.

Germline assignment: CDR1 SGDLS and CDR2 YYNGEE. The CDR3 length is 16 residues. The V gene lost 4 bases and the J gene lost 4 bases, with 20 bases spanning the gap. In the study's own analysis: Using reference gene primer amplification, nucleated cell counts were estimated. TCRdb's table, derived via immunoSEQ multiplex PCR, lists solely in-frame clones and lacks some. V and J calls and clone size come straight from that table; D and trimming were deduced from the DNA. The table includes around 100,000 clones, 87% detected once. The sequence came from a human donor in a cohort sampled during active COVID-19. The chain uses TRBV9 and TRBJ2-5, with TRBD2 as a possible D gene (7 bases). Sequencing input: peripheral blood. The DNA for the CDR3 is TGTGCCAGCAGCCCCCACGGGGGGCGAGATCGAGAGACCCAGTACTTC. Translation gives CASSPHGGRDRETQYF.